These T cell receptor beta chains were read from a single sample in a study of blood T cells in healthy people across ages. TCRdb reanalysed the 5' RACE reads using MiXCR and keeps one entry per CDR3 protein. The profile shows hundreds of thousands of distinct CDR3 sequences, under 30% of them singletons. Sequences were obtained from blood. The receptors come from a woman of 80 years or more in good health. Both conserved end residues are part of each CDR3. The D gene is left open where the match is weak. Expanded clones are given a class, and other clones once, few, many or no size at all.

D: TRBD1
J: TRBJ2-7
size: NA
V: TRBV18
DNA: TGTGCCAGCTCACTTCAGGGGGTCTACGAGCAGTACTTC
CDR3: CASSLQGVYEQYF

D: NA
J: TRBJ1-2
size: few
V: TRBV7-2
DNA: TGTGCCAGCAGCCGAGACGGGAGCTATGGCTACACCTTC
CDR3: CASSRDGSYGYTF

D: TRBD2
J: TRBJ2-3
size: few
V: TRBV13
DNA: TGTGCCAGCAGCCCCTTGGGAGGGTCGGTCACAGATACGCAGTATTTT
CDR3: CASSPLGGSVTDTQYF

D: TRBD2
J: TRBJ2-3
size: once
V: TRBV15
DNA: TGTGCCACCAGCAGAGTACTAGCGGACCCCACAGATACGCAGTATTTT
CDR3: CATSRVLADPTDTQYF

D: NA
J: TRBJ2-3
size: many
V: TRBV7-9
DNA: TGTGCCAGCAGCTCCACCAGGGGAACAGATACGCAGTATTTT
CDR3: CASSSTRGTDTQYF

D: NA
J: TRBJ1-4
size: NA
V: TRBV20-1
DNA: TGCAGTGCTTATAGTACAACTAATGAAAAACTGTTTTTT
CDR3: CSAYSTTNEKLFF

D: TRBD2
J: TRBJ2-1
size: few
V: TRBV20-1
DNA: TGCAGTGCTAGAGCCGGACTAGCGGCTAGTACGATACTTATCCAAGAGACCCAGTTCTTC
CDR3: CSARAGLAASTILIQETQFF

D: NA
J: TRBJ2-7
size: many
V: TRBV6-2/TRBV6-3
DNA: TGTGCCAGCAGTCCTCGCAGGACTCTTCGACGGAACGAGCAGTACTTC
CDR3: CASSPRRTLRRNEQYF

D: TRBD2
J: TRBJ2-2
size: many
V: TRBV29-1
DNA: TGCAGCGTCCAAAACCCTAGCGGGGGGGCCTACACCGGGGAGCTGTTTTTT
CDR3: CSVQNPSGGAYTGELFF

D: NA
J: TRBJ2-7
size: NA
V: TRBV2
DNA: TGTGCCAGCAGTGAAGCGATAGGCAGGGGCTACGAGCAGTACTTC
CDR3: CASSEAIGRGYEQYF

D: TRBD2
J: TRBJ2-3
size: NA
V: TRBV7-2
DNA: TGTGCCAGCAGCCCCCAAAGCGGGGGCACAGATACGCAGTATTTT
CDR3: CASSPQSGGTDTQYF

D: TRBD1
J: TRBJ2-3
size: many
V: TRBV24-1
DNA: TGTGCCACCAGTGACCCGGGACAGCGGAGCACAGATACGCAGTATTTT
CDR3: CATSDPGQRSTDTQYF

D: TRBD1
J: TRBJ1-3
size: NA
V: TRBV7-3
DNA: TGTGCCAGCAGCCCACAGGCAGGGGGTACTGGAAACACCATATATTTT
CDR3: CASSPQAGGTGNTIYF

D: NA
J: TRBJ1-1
size: NA
V: TRBV7-2
DNA: TGTGCCAGCAGCTTAGATCCGGTAAGGACTGAAGCTTTCTTT
CDR3: CASSLDPVRTEAFF

D: NA
J: TRBJ1-2
size: NA
V: TRBV2
DNA: TGTGCCAGCAGTTCGACAGACGGGTCGGGTGGCTACACCTTC
CDR3: CASSSTDGSGGYTF

D: NA
J: TRBJ2-7
size: many
V: TRBV28
DNA: TGTGCCAGCAGTTTAATGCGGGGGCTGGGCGAGCAGTACTTC
CDR3: CASSLMRGLGEQYF

D: NA
J: TRBJ1-2
size: few
V: TRBV5-4
DNA: TGTGCCAGCGGGAGAAACGACGGACAGATCAACTATGGCTACACCTTC
CDR3: CASGRNDGQINYGYTF

D: NA
J: TRBJ2-1
size: few
V: TRBV11-3
DNA: TGTGCCAGCAGCTTAGTTCTGTCAGACTCCTACAATGAGCAGTTCTTC
CDR3: CASSLVLSDSYNEQFF

D: TRBD1
J: TRBJ2-1
size: few
V: TRBV11-1
DNA: TGTGCCAGCAGCTTAGTACCGGACAGGGTAAGGAATGAGCAGTTCTTC
CDR3: CASSLVPDRVRNEQFF

D: NA
J: TRBJ2-2
size: NA
V: TRBV7-2
DNA: TGTGCCAGCAGCTCCCTCTGGGGCACCGGGGAGCTGTTTTTT
CDR3: CASSSLWGTGELFF

D: TRBD2
J: TRBJ2-3
size: few
V: TRBV20-1
DNA: TGCAGGGCAGGACTAGCTACGGATACGCAGTATTTT
CDR3: CRAGLATDTQYF

D: NA
J: TRBJ2-3
size: many
V: TRBV5-1
DNA: TGCGCCAGCAGCTTCGAAGGACGGAACACAGATACGCAGTATTTT
CDR3: CASSFEGRNTDTQYF

D: TRBD1
J: TRBJ1-2
size: few
V: TRBV3-1
DNA: TGTGCCAGCAGCCAGGGGAACAGGGGGTTGAACTATGGCTACACCTTC
CDR3: CASSQGNRGLNYGYTF

D: NA
J: TRBJ2-7
size: many
V: TRBV29-1
DNA: TGCAGCGTTGATCAATTAGAGGGGCAGTACTTC
CDR3: CSVDQLEGQYF

D: NA
J: TRBJ2-7
size: NA
V: TRBV7-6
DNA: TGTGCCAGCACTCAAGGGGGGGGCCAGCACTACGAGCAGTACTTC
CDR3: CASTQGGGQHYEQYF

D: NA
J: TRBJ2-6
size: many
V: TRBV7-3
DNA: TGTGCCAGCAGCACTACCTCCGGGACCTCTGGGGCCAACGTCCTGACTTTC
CDR3: CASSTTSGTSGANVLTF

D: TRBD1
J: TRBJ2-1
size: many
V: TRBV5-1
DNA: TGCGCCAGCAGCGGGAGACAGGGGGCAGATGAGCAGTTCTTC
CDR3: CASSGRQGADEQFF

D: TRBD1
J: TRBJ1-1
size: many
V: TRBV20-1
DNA: TGCAGTGCGCCGGGACAGCAGAACACTGAAGCTTTCTTT
CDR3: CSAPGQQNTEAFF

D: NA
J: TRBJ2-3
size: many
V: TRBV7-9
DNA: TGTGCCAGCAGCAAGATGAGTGGCACAGATACGCAGTATTTT
CDR3: CASSKMSGTDTQYF

D: TRBD1
J: TRBJ2-1
size: NA
V: TRBV7-9
DNA: TGTGCCAGCAGCTTATCGGGACAGGAAAATGAGCAGTTCTTC
CDR3: CASSLSGQENEQFF

D: NA
J: TRBJ1-2
size: many
V: TRBV7-2
DNA: TGTGCCAGCAGCTCCTCCGGGATGGGCTTCTATGGCTACACCTTC
CDR3: CASSSSGMGFYGYTF

D: TRBD2
J: TRBJ2-5
size: many
V: TRBV9
DNA: TGTGCCAGCAGCCCAGGAGGGCTAGCGGGGGGGCTAGAGACCCAGTACTTC
CDR3: CASSPGGLAGGLETQYF

D: NA
J: TRBJ2-5
size: NA
V: TRBV12-3/TRBV12-4
DNA: TGTGCCAGCAGTCTTACAGGGTTTCGAGAGACCCAGTACTTC
CDR3: CASSLTGFRETQYF

D: NA
J: TRBJ2-7
size: NA
V: TRBV20-1
DNA: TGCAGTGCTAGAGATAATGCGGCCAGGATCTACGAGCAGTACTTC
CDR3: CSARDNAARIYEQYF